This T cell receptor beta chain was captured by sequencing in a study of shared clonotypes between healthy human individuals. Broader study findings: Compared with clonotypes that all four donors shared, non-shared clonotypes had lower generation probabilities. The sole specimen, blood, was sampled, and tissue repertoires likely differ.

Replicate sorted-subset PCRs were loaded with around 0.2 ug DNA, 25,000 to 30,000 T cell genomes. Only in-frame clones appear in the TCRdb table, and some are missing; sequencing was by immunoSEQ multiplex PCR. The sample yields about 1,800,000 clones, about 95% seen once. Naive CD8 cells were CD45RO-negative, positively selected for CCR7, excluding terminally differentiated effector memory CD45RA+ cells. The V end lost 3 bases, the J end lost 0 bases, and 16 bases lay between the germline ends. CDR3 length: 17 residues. The germline V gene encodes CDR1 SGHDT and CDR2 YYEEEE. To note about this clone: What it binds is unknown.

The specimen was naive CD8+ T cells sorted from blood. This sequence was found in a man aged 18-30 years in good health. The chain recombines TRBV5-6 with TRBJ1-3; D remains ambiguous. CDR3: CASSYGTDGSSGNTIYF. The CDR3 DNA sequence: TGTGCCAGCAGCTACGGTACGGACGGGAGCTCTGGAAACACCATATATTTT.